This T cell receptor beta chain was retrieved from a study of cytomegalovirus exposure and HLA in healthy donors. The study's findings and limits: Previous analysis showed most TCR beta V segments were productive about 87% or about 30% of the time. TRBV6-2, TRBV6-3 and some other V segments were excluded as indistinguishable.

Both 60 Vbeta primers and 13 Jbeta primers went into the PCR. Clones were sequenced by immunoSEQ multiplex PCR, and TCRdb holds only the in-frame ones, with some missing. Among around 150,000 clones listed, 80% to 85% were seen once. Germline assignment: CDR1 MNHNS and CDR2 SASEGT. V dropped 2 bases and J dropped 5 bases, with 9 bases sitting between them. There are 13 residues in the CDR3. As for this clone: Its antigen is still unknown.

This sequence was found in a human donor in good health. The specimen sequenced was PBMCs. The V and J genes are TRBV6-1 and TRBJ1-2, with a weak D call TRBD1 (5 bases). CDR3 sequence: CASSERAGYGYTF. CDR3 DNA sequence: TGTGCCAGCAGTGAAAGGGCAGGGTATGGCTACACCTTC.